Below, 20 T cell receptor beta chains from the same sample are listed, as sequenced in a study of T-cell reconstitution after alpha-beta-depleted transplantation in children. Unique molecular identifiers were incorporated during preparation of the TCRbeta library. TCRdb recomputed calls from the PCR reads with MiXCR, one row per CDR3 protein. The data contain approximately 110,000 distinct CDR3 sequences, roughly 24% of them singletons. This sample comprised PBMCs, mostly from graft donor cells, obtained 180 days after TCRalphabeta/CD19-depleted stem cell transplant. The receptors here all came from a male patient between 2 and 10 years old who had a stem cell transplant for chronic granulomatous disease, so the T cells may come from the graft donor.

This clonotype appeared a few times. The V and J genes are TRBV20-1 and TRBJ1-3, with D possibly matching TRBD1 (5 bases). CDR3 length equals 15 residues. The germline V gene has CDR1 DFQATT and CDR2 SNEGSKA (reference sequence). V gave up 6 bases and J gave up 0 bases, with 15 bases separating them. DNA for the CDR3: TGCAGTGCGAGGGGTCCGGGGAGCTCTGGAAACACCATATATTTT. Translating it yields CSARGPGSSGNTIYF.

The CDR3 region is CASSLVLAVLNEQYF. CDR3 sequence (DNA): TGTGCCAGCAGCTTAGTTCTAGCGGTCCTTAACGAGCAGTACTTC. The chain employs TRBV27 and TRBJ2-7; TRBD2 matches at 7 bases. V shed 6 bases, J shed 5 bases, and the junction held 13 bases outside the gene matches. Germline V CDR1 and CDR2: MNHEY, SMNVEV (reference sequence). The CDR3 is 15 residues long.

This clonotype showed up many times. This chain connects TRBV6-5 to TRBJ2-5; D is unresolved. The CDR3 has 11 amino acids. The V end was cut by 6 bases, the J end by 2 bases, with 4 bases between. Germline CDR1 reads MNHEY; CDR2 reads SVGAGI. This chain's CDR3 is CASSKQETQYF. The CDR3 DNA is TGTGCCAGCAGCAAACAAGAGACCCAGTACTTC.

This clonotype was observed at least ten times. This chain links TRBV20-1 with TRBJ2-1; D remains unclear. CDR3 size: 12 residues. The germline V gene has CDR1 DFQATT and CDR2 SNEGSKA (reference sequence). V was clipped by 3 bases and J by 7 bases, with 10 bases between them. The CDR3 DNA is TGCAGTGCTAGGGGGATTCTGAATGAGCAGTTCTTC. As protein: CSARGILNEQFF.

The genes are TRBV7-2 and TRBJ2-5; 10 nucleotides line up with TRBD2. The CDR3 consists of 16 residues. Germline CDR1 and CDR2: SGHTA and FQGNSA. J lost 5 bases, V lost 4 bases, and 10 bases had no gene match. CDR3 in DNA: TGTGCCAGCAGCTCGAGGCCGGGACTAGCGTTGGAGACCCAGTACTTC. Translating gives CASSSRPGLALETQYF.

The chain has TRBV9 and TRBJ2-1; TRBD2 matches 8 bases. CDR3 length equals 14 residues. The ends lost 4 bases at V and 9 bases at J; junction bases unmatched: 9. The germline V gene encodes CDR1 SGDLS and CDR2 YYNGEE. The CDR3 sequence is CASSPGELAGEQFF. CDR3 in DNA: TGTGCCAGCAGCCCCGGGGAGCTAGCGGGTGAGCAGTTCTTC.

This clonotype was detected only once. The chain couples TRBV20-1 to TRBJ2-7; maybe TRBD2 (7 bases). This CDR3 contains 14 residues. The V gene's germline CDR1 is DFQATT and CDR2 SNEGSKA (reference sequence). V was cut by 7 bases and J by 2 bases, with 18 bases left in between. CDR3 coding DNA: TGCAGTGGTCGGAGCGGGACATTCCCCTACGAGCAGTACTTC. Translated: CSGRSGTFPYEQYF.

This clonotype has a count of ten or more. The rearrangement joins TRBV7-9 to TRBJ2-3; unclear D gene. CDR1 and CDR2 (germline): SEHNR, FQNEAQ (reference sequence). The germline V and J ends were trimmed by 1 base and 2 bases, with 4 bases remaining between them. The CDR3 extends over 13 amino acids. DNA for the CDR3: TGTGCCAGCAGCTTAGTAGTCACAGATACGCAGTATTTT. Translated: CASSLVVTDTQYF. Variable domain in full (rest from reference TRBV7-9 and TRBJ2-3): DTGVSQNPRHKITKRGQNVTFRCDPISEHNRLYWYRQTLGQGPEFLTYFQNEAQLEKSRLLSDRFSAERPKGSFSTLEIQRTEQGDSAMYLCASSLVVTDTQYFGPGTRLTVL.

The J gene is TRBJ2-2, the V gene TRBV11-2, with TRBD1 as a possible D gene (6 bases). This CDR3 has 15 residues. Germline V gene data show CDR1 as SGHAT and CDR2 as FQNNGV. V lost 1 base, J lost 5 bases, and 11 bases lay in between. The CDR3 is CASSLGTVTTGELFF. CDR3 bases: TGTGCCAGCAGCTTAGGGACAGTGACAACCGGGGAGCTGTTTTTT.

The rearrangement joins TRBV11-2 to TRBJ2-7; 7 bases map to TRBD2. This CDR3 is 14 amino acids long. J lost 3 bases, V lost 5 bases, and 7 bases had no gene match. Germline CDR1 SGHAT, CDR2 FQNNGV. The CDR3 here is CASSRLAIRYEQYF. CDR3 DNA: TGTGCCAGCAGCCGACTAGCAATCCGCTACGAGCAGTACTTC.

This clonotype showed up many times. This chain connects TRBV20-1 to TRBJ1-4; D perhaps matches TRBD1 (5 bases). The germline V and J ends were trimmed by 3 bases and 5 bases, with 16 bases remaining between them. Germline V CDR1 and CDR2: DFQATT, SNEGSKA (reference sequence). This CDR3 is built from 15 residues. The CDR3 region is CSASQGEGPNEKLFF. The DNA for the CDR3 is TGCAGTGCTAGCCAGGGTGAAGGCCCCAATGAAAAACTGTTTTTT.

This clonotype was observed many times. The chain is built from TRBV5-1 and TRBJ2-5, with 9 positions matching TRBD2. Germline V lookup: CDR1 SGHRS, CDR2 YFSETQ. V lost 0 bases to trimming and J lost 5 bases; unmatched junction nucleotides: 5. This CDR3 has 15 residues. CDR3 nucleotide sequence: TGCGCCAGCAGCTTGGTTAGCGGGGGCCGGGAGACCCAGTACTTC. Translation gives CASSLVSGGRETQYF.

The CDR3 DNA is TGCGCCAGCAGCTTACCACCGGGGGCAAGATACGGAGATACGCAGTATTTT. This gives the protein CASSLPPGARYGDTQYF. This chain joins TRBV5-1 and TRBJ2-3, with D perhaps being TRBD1 or TRBD2 (6 bases each). This CDR3 spans 17 amino acids. Germline CDR1 reads SGHRS; CDR2 reads YFSETQ. Trimming removed 2 bases at V and 5 bases at J, with 21 bases between.

This clonotype was picked up a small number of times. V usage is TRBV12-3 or TRBV12-4 and J usage is TRBJ2-1, with D possibly TRBD2 on 6 matching bases. V was cut by 3 bases and J by 0 bases, with 12 bases left in between. The CDR3 covers 16 residues. CDR3 in DNA: TGTGCCAGCAGTTTGGCTACGGGGGTCTCCTACAATGAGCAGTTCTTC. Translated: CASSLATGVSYNEQFF.

CDR3 DNA: TGCGCCAGCAGCTTGGTGGGGGTTCCCACAGATACGCAGTATTTT. Protein sequence: CASSLVGVPTDTQYF. The V call is TRBV5-1, the J call TRBJ2-3; either TRBD1 or TRBD2 may fit D (5 bases each). From germline, CDR1 is SGHRS and CDR2 YFSETQ. CDR3 length: 15 amino acids. With 0 bases removed from V and 2 bases from J, the gap between germline ends came to 10 bases.

The CDR3 DNA sequence: TGTGCCAGCAGTCGAACAGGGGGAAGGGGCTACACCTTC. Its protein is CASSRTGGRGYTF. The chain couples TRBV6-1 to TRBJ1-2, with 8 bases matching TRBD1. CDR1 MNHNS and CDR2 SASEGT come from the germline V gene. There are 13 residues in the CDR3. V was pared by 5 bases and J by 8 bases, with 7 bases of the junction left unmatched.

This clonotype has a count of ten or more. This chain joins TRBV20-1 and TRBJ2-5; TRBD1 aligns across 11 bases. The CDR3 contains 14 residues. With 3 bases clipped from V and 5 bases from J, the junction kept 5 bases outside the gene matches. Germline lookup yields CDR1 DFQATT and CDR2 SNEGSKA (reference sequence). CDR3 nucleotide sequence: TGCAGTGCTAGGGACAGGGGGCGAAAGGAGACCCAGTACTTC. This encodes CSARDRGRKETQYF.

J is TRBJ2-4 and V is TRBV27, with 10 positions matching TRBD1. Losses at the gene ends were 5 bases for V and 2 bases for J; bases not matched to a gene: 6. This CDR3 comprises 16 residues. CDR1 and CDR2 (germline): MNHEY, SMNVEV (reference sequence). Written as DNA, the CDR3 is TGTGCCAGCAGTCAGACAGGGGGCGCAACCAAAAACATTCAGTACTTC. As protein: CASSQTGGATKNIQYF.

The sample holds many counts of this clonotype. The chain uses TRBV12-3 or TRBV12-4 and TRBJ2-7, with 7 bases lining up with TRBD2. The CDR3 loop spans 14 amino acids. V was pared by 5 bases and J by 1 base, with 5 bases of the junction left unmatched. CDR3 nucleotide sequence: TGTGCCAGCAGTCCCGGGACTACATCCTACGAGCAGTACTTC. As protein: CASSPGTTSYEQYF.

The genes are TRBV10-1 and TRBJ1-4; D is unclear. The CDR3 has 17 amino acids. Germline V gene data show CDR1 as WNHNN and CDR2 as SYGVQD (reference sequence). CDR3 DNA: TGCGCGAGGCGGTCCTACGACTACCCTACAACTAATGAAAAACTGTTTTTT. This sequence encodes CARRSYDYPTTNEKLFF.